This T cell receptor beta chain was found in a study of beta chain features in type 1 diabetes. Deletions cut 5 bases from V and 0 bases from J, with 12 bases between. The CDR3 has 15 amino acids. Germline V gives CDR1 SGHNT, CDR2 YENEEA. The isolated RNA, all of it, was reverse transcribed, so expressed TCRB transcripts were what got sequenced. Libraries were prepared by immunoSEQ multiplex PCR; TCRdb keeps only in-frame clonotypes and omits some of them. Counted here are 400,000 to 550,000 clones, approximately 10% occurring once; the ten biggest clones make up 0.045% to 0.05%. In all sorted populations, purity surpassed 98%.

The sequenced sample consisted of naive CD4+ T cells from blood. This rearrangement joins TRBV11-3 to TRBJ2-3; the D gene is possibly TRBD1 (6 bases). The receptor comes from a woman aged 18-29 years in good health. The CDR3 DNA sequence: TGTGCCAGCAGCCCCGGGACATTTAGCACAGATACGCAGTATTTT. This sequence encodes CASSPGTFSTDTQYF.